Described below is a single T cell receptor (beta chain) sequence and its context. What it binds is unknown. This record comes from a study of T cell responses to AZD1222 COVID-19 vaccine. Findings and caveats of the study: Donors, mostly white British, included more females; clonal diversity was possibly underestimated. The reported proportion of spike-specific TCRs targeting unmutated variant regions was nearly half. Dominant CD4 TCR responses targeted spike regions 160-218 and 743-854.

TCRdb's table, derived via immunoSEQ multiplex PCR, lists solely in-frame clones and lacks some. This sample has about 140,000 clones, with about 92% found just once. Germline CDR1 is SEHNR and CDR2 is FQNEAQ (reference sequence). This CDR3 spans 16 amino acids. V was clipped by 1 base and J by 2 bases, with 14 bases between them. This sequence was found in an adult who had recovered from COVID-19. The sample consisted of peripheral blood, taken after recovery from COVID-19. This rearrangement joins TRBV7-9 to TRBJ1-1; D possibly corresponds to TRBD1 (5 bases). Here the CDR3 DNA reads TGTGCCAGCAGCTTAGGAGGGGTCCCTTCCAACACTGAAGCTTTCTTT. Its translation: CASSLGGVPSNTEAFF.